This T cell receptor (beta chain) was recovered during a study of tumor and adjacent non-tumor tissue in lung cancer. The library came from three nested PCR rounds adapted from ARM-PCR protocols. Each CDR3 protein gets one entry after TCRdb re-called the multiplex PCR reads with MiXCR. Of some 80,000 distinct CDR3 sequences listed, around three quarters are singletons. Germline values: CDR1 SGHAT, CDR2 FQNNGV. This CDR3 has 14 amino acids. RNA was extracted from bulk tissue without any cell sorting. This non-tumor lung sample came from over 3 cm beyond the tumor edge. Specimen: distant non-tumor lung tissue. The clonotype comes from a woman in her fifties or sixties with non-small cell lung cancer. This sequence joins TRBV11-2 and TRBJ2-7; 7 nucleotides match TRBD1. Written as DNA, the CDR3 is TGTGCCAGCAACTTAGTTAGGGACAGTTACGAGCAGTACGTC. Translation gives CASNLVRDSYEQYV.